The rows below give T cell receptor beta chains drawn from one sample of a study of T cell responses to AZD1222 COVID-19 vaccine. Clones were read by immunoSEQ multiplex PCR, and TCRdb kept only the in-frame ones, dropping some. The sample carries 90,000 to 120,000 clones, around 90% recorded once. The input for sequencing was peripheral blood, taken on day 0 of AZD1222 vaccination. The receptors come from an adult in good health. The CDR3 runs from the conserved cysteine through the conserved F or W. A D gene is named only where the DNA matches it firmly. A clone size is listed for some rows: how often the clone was seen (once, few, many), or a class if it is expanded.

NA,TRBJ2-5,NA,TRBV6-5,CASGARELETQYF,TGTGCCAGCGGGGCCAGGGAGTTGGAGACCCAGTACTTC
NA,TRBJ1-2,NA,TRBV28,CASSPPGALHYGYTF,TGTGCCAGCAGCCCCCCGGGGGCCCTCCACTATGGCTACACCTTC
TRBD1,TRBJ1-1,NA,TRBV5-1,CASSSGQPNTEAFF,TGCGCCAGCAGCTCGGGACAGCCGAACACTGAAGCTTTCTTT
TRBD2,TRBJ2-7,NA,TRBV5-1,CASSLGGLAGIYEQYF,TGCGCCAGCAGCTTGGGAGGACTAGCGGGAATCTACGAGCAGTACTTC
TRBD1,TRBJ1-2,NA,TRBV19,CASSNGQGASYGYTF,TGTGCCAGTAGTAACGGACAGGGGGCATCCTATGGCTACACCTTC
NA,TRBJ1-1,NA,TRBV9,CASSVGVGNTEAFF,TGTGCCAGCAGCGTAGGGGTGGGGAACACTGAAGCTTTCTTT
TRBD1,TRBJ1-6,NA,TRBV10-2,CASSLGMDRGYSPLHF,TGCGCCAGCAGTCTGGGAATGGACAGGGGGTATTCACCCCTCCACTTT
NA,TRBJ1-5,NA,TRBV10-3,CAISESDKSSNQPQHF,TGTGCCATCAGTGAGTCGGACAAGAGTAGCAATCAGCCCCAGCATTTT
NA,TRBJ1-2,few,TRBV4-1,CASSQGGRDGNGYTF,TGCGCCAGCAGCCAAGGGGGGCGGGACGGGAATGGCTACACCTTC
NA,TRBJ1-1,NA,TRBV6-2/TRBV6-3,CASSYGGANIRTEAFF,TGTGCCAGCAGTTATGGGGGGGCGAATATAAGGACTGAAGCTTTCTTT
NA,TRBJ2-3,once,TRBV18,CASSPSGPGIDTQYF,TGTGCCAGCTCACCGAGTGGTCCGGGGATTGATACGCAGTATTTT
NA,TRBJ2-7,NA,TRBV10-1,CASSEWRTGYEQYF,TGCGCCAGCAGTGAGTGGAGGACCGGTTACGAGCAGTACTTC
TRBD2,TRBJ2-3,once,TRBV4-3,CASSQDWRGGTDTQYF,TGCGCCAGCAGCCAAGATTGGAGGGGAGGGACAGATACGCAGTATTTT
TRBD1,TRBJ1-1,NA,TRBV7-9,CASRRTGEISNTEAFF,TGTGCCAGCAGACGGACAGGGGAGATTTCGAACACTGAAGCTTTCTTT